The next 20 T cell receptor beta chains were all read from a single sample in a study of tumor and adjacent non-tumor tissue in lung cancer (dated 2018 in TCRdb). Library creation used multiplex PCR. The sample was run on an Illumina HiSeq 2500. Following protocols modified from ARM-PCR, the researchers constructed TCRbeta libraries through three rounds of nested PCR with primers (Table S4). The public reads were reprocessed in TCRdb via fastp at Q25 and MiXCR, keeping in-frame beta chains. Each entry is one CDR3 protein sequence, shown with its most common DNA and genes. This sample is represented by 60,000 or so distinct CDR3 sequences; over 60% of them were singletons. The top ten hold about 32% of the sample. RNA was isolated from bulk, unsorted tissue, and RNA quality was assessed with a NanoDrop ND-1000 and an Agilent 2100. For the normal lung samples, distant non-tumor tissue was collected more than 3 cm away from the tumor edge.

Source material: distant non-tumor lung tissue. These receptors all come from a man in his sixties or seventies with non-small cell lung cancer.

This clonotype has only a few counts. This sequence joins TRBV5-1 and TRBJ2-3; TRBD2 matches at 9 bases. J was trimmed by 3 bases and V by 2 bases; bases with no gene match: 7. Germline CDR1 SGHRS, CDR2 YFSETQ. CDR3 size: 16 residues. The CDR3 DNA is TGCGCCAGCAGCTTCGGAAGCGGGAGGCGGACAGATACGCAGTATTTT. Its protein product is CASSFGSGRRTDTQYF.

Of note for this clonotype: Because it lacks the conserved phenylalanine or tryptophan at the end, this CDR3 is likely a read error. The rearrangement links TRBV11-1 to TRBJ2-1, with 16 bases that match TRBD2. Germline V gene sequence: CDR1 SGHAT, CDR2 FQDESV (reference sequence). The CDR3 extends over 19 amino acids. CDR3 residues: CANSLRGLAGGGLYSEQFL. For the CDR3, the DNA is TGTGCCAACAGCTTAAGGGGACTAGCGGGAGGGGGACTTTACAGTGAGCAGTTCCTC.

As regards this clonotype: This may come from a read error, since a much larger clone is one base off. This chain connects TRBV20-1 to TRBJ2-5; TRBD1 agrees at 8 bases. CDR3 length: 14 residues. In germline, CDR1 is DFQATT, CDR2 SNEGSKA (reference sequence). Here the CDR3 DNA reads TGCATTGCTAGAGGCAGGGGGCCCCAAGAGACCCAGTACTTC. Amino acid sequence: CIARGRGPQETQYF.

Note on this clonotype: This may come from a read error, since a much larger clone is one base off. The chain recombines TRBV12-3 or TRBV12-4 with TRBJ2-5; D unclear. V was shortened by 8 bases and J by 5 bases, with 15 bases between the two germline ends. The CDR3 runs 13 residues. The CDR3, as DNA: TGTGCCAGCCTGGAAAGGGTAGGGGAGACCCAGTACTTC. Translation: CASLERVGETQYF.

As concerns this clonotype: A read error may account for a junction end that differs from germline. The J gene is TRBJ2-5, the V gene TRBV6-5; no firm D call. CDR3 size: 14 residues. In germline, CDR1 is MNHEY, CDR2 SVGAGI. The DNA for the CDR3 is TGTGCCAGCAGTTACTCGAATCATGCCAAGACCCAGTCCTTC. This codes for CASSYSNHAKTQSF.

A few counts support this clonotype. The J gene is TRBJ2-5, the V gene TRBV5-1; the D gene could be TRBD1 or TRBD2 (6 bases each). Trimming removed 0 bases at V and 4 bases at J, with 13 bases between. The CDR3 extends over 15 amino acids. Germline CDR1 reads SGHRS; CDR2 reads YFSETQ. DNA of the CDR3: TGCGCCAGCAGCTTGGATTTAGGGGGAGGAGAGACCCAGTACTTC. It is translated as CASSLDLGGGETQYF. Drawing the rest from reference TRBV5-1 and TRBJ2-5, the complete variable domain is KAGVTQTPRYLIKTRGQQVTLSCSPISGHRSVSWYQQTPGQGLQFLFEYFSETQRNKGNFPGRFSGRQFSNSRSEMNVSTLELGDSALYLCASSLDLGGGETQYFGPGTRLLVL.

In the case of this clonotype: The germline gene is not matched at one end of the junction; a read error may be the cause. The rearrangement links TRBV15 to TRBJ2-1, with a tentative D call TRBD2 (6 bases). The germline V gene encodes CDR1 LNHNV and CDR2 YYDKDF (reference sequence). The CDR3 extends over 14 amino acids. Here the CDR3 reads CTTSRDGGNNEQFF. The CDR3 DNA sequence: TGTACCACTAGCAGAGATGGTGGGAACAATGAGCAGTTCTTC.

This clonotype has at least ten counts. The chain has TRBV6-1 and TRBJ1-6; 11 positions match TRBD1. Germline V lookup: CDR1 MNHNS, CDR2 SASEGT. The CDR3 totals 15 residues. V dropped 6 bases and J dropped 9; count of bases not matched to a gene: 7. The CDR3 is CASRLSGTGGSPLHF. The CDR3, as DNA: TGTGCCAGCAGATTGAGCGGGACAGGGGGTTCACCCCTCCACTTT.

About this clonotype: This may come from a read error, since a much larger clone is one base off. The V and J genes are TRBV6-1 and TRBJ1-1; D uncertain. In germline, CDR1 is MNHNS, CDR2 SASEGT. The CDR3 runs to 14 residues. The CDR3 protein is CTSSRPTMNTEAFF. CDR3 nucleotides: TGTACCAGCAGTCGCCCCACAATGAACACTGAAGCTTTCTTT.

On this clonotype itself: Its ends do not fully match the called genes, so a read error is possible. The chain employs TRBV7-6 and TRBJ2-2; 8 bases fit TRBD1. Germline CDR1 reads SGHVS; CDR2 reads FNYEAQ. CDR3 length equals 18 residues. Written as DNA, the CDR3 is TGTGCCAGCAGTTTAGGCCCTGCGCAGGGGGCCAACACCTGGGAGCTGTTTTTT. Protein sequence: CASSLGPAQGANTWELFF.

In regard to this clonotype: Given a much more abundant clone one base away, this may be a read error. The V and J genes are TRBV10-3 and TRBJ1-1; 8 bases are shared with TRBD1. V gave up 10 bases and J gave up 5 bases; unmatched junction bases: 9. In germline, CDR1 is ENHRY, CDR2 SYGVKD. CDR3 length: 13 amino acids. The CDR3 coding sequence is TGTGCCACCAGGGACAGGAGAGGAACTGAAGCTTTCTTT. It translates to CATRDRRGTEAFF.

This clonotype occurred once. Relative to the germline gene, one junction end is altered; a read error may explain this. V is TRBV6-1 and J is TRBJ2-1, with 7 bases matching TRBD2. The CDR3 loop spans 11 amino acids. Germline CDR1 reads MNHNS; CDR2 reads SASEGT. CDR3 nucleotide sequence: TGTGTCAGAAGTGAATGGGGACTACAAATCTTC. Translated: CVRSEWGLQIF.

This clonotype has a handful of counts. The J gene is TRBJ1-2, the V gene TRBV20-1; maybe TRBD1 (6 bases). The CDR3 consists of 11 residues. In germline, CDR1 is DFQATT, CDR2 SNEGSKA (reference sequence). V lost 5 bases to trimming and J lost 3 bases, with 7 bases between them. This chain's CDR3 is CSAWGHYGYTF. The CDR3, as DNA: TGCAGTGCTTGGGGGCACTATGGCTACACCTTC.

Comments on this clonotype: Just one base apart from a much larger clone, this may be a read error. The chain is built from TRBV11-2 and TRBJ1-1; D is unresolved. There are 12 residues in the CDR3. Germline V lookup: CDR1 SGHAT, CDR2 FQNNGV. The CDR3 is CVSSFTDTEAFF. As DNA, the CDR3 is TGTGTCAGCAGCTTTACTGACACTGAAGCTTTCTTT.

The J gene is TRBJ1-2, the V gene TRBV10-2; D remains unclear. The CDR3 has 15 amino acids. CDR1 and CDR2 from the germline V gene are WSHSY and SAAADI. The CDR3 region is CTNIEAPFEGPGYTF. The CDR3 DNA reads TGCACCAACATTGAAGCCCCCTTTGAGGGCCCAGGCTACACCTTC.

In this sample, this clonotype turned up many times. V gene TRBV12-3 or TRBV12-4 combines with J gene TRBJ2-5, with 8 nucleotides matching TRBD1. Trimming took 5 bases from V and 1 from J; bases not matched to a gene: 3. The CDR3 contains 14 residues. This CDR3 is CASSRGQGQETQYF. The CDR3 bases are TGTGCCAGCAGTCGAGGACAGGGCCAAGAGACCCAGTACTTC.

Details on this clonotype: The junction does not match germline at one end; this may be a read error. Here the CDR3 reads CASSYSGLAGDNEQLF. The CDR3 DNA sequence: TGTGCCAGTAGTTACTCGGGACTAGCGGGAGACAATGAGCAGTTATTC. The chain is built from TRBV6-5 and TRBJ2-1, with 14 bases matching TRBD2. The length of the CDR3 is 16 residues. Germline V gives CDR1 MNHEY, CDR2 SVGAGI.

The chain employs TRBV12-3 or TRBV12-4 and TRBJ2-5, with 9 bases that match TRBD2. The CDR3 loop spans 15 amino acids. Losses at the gene ends were 5 bases for V and 2 bases for J; bases not matched to a gene: 6. For the CDR3, the DNA is TGTGCCAGCAGTCTCGGGCGGGGGGGTCAAGAGACCCAGTACTTC. Its translation: CASSLGRGGQETQYF.

A word on this clonotype: It may be a read error: a sequence one base away is much more abundant. The chain joins TRBV14 to TRBJ2-5; weak D call: TRBD2 (7 bases). There are 16 residues in the CDR3. CDR1 and CDR2 from the germline V gene are SGHDN and FVKESK. CDR3 region: CASSPRSSLGGESQYF. The CDR3 DNA follows: TGTGCCAGCAGCCCCCGGAGTTCCCTAGGGGGGGAGAGCCAGTACTTC.

With respect to this clonotype: At one boundary the junction diverges from the germline segment, which might be a read error. The chain has TRBV6-5 and TRBJ2-1; TRBD1 matches at 10 bases. Germline CDR1 and CDR2: MNHEY and SVGAGI. The CDR3 loop spans 14 amino acids. The CDR3 DNA follows: TGTGCCAGCAGTTACAGTGACAGGGGGCCTGAGCAATTCTTC. It is translated as CASSYSDRGPEQFF.